This T cell receptor (beta chain) was documented in a study of tumor-infiltrating lymphocytes in oesophageal squamous cell carcinoma. Each CDR3 protein is one row after TCRdb ran MiXCR on the PCR reads. The sample yields 6,000 or so distinct CDR3 sequences, roughly 15% seen once. By share, this clonotype ranks as medium-sized. The CDR3 is 16 amino acids. The ends lost 2 bases at V and 0 bases at J; junction bases unmatched: 5. The rearrangement links TRBV12-3 or TRBV12-4 to TRBJ2-7, with 9 bases lining up with TRBD1. The sequence was collected from a male donor with esophageal squamous cell carcinoma. Sequencing input: normal esophageal tissue next to the tumor. This chain's CDR3 is CASSLSGTGSSYEQYF. CDR3 nucleotide sequence: TGTGCCAGCAGTTTATCCGGGACAGGGAGCTCCTACGAGCAGTACTTC.